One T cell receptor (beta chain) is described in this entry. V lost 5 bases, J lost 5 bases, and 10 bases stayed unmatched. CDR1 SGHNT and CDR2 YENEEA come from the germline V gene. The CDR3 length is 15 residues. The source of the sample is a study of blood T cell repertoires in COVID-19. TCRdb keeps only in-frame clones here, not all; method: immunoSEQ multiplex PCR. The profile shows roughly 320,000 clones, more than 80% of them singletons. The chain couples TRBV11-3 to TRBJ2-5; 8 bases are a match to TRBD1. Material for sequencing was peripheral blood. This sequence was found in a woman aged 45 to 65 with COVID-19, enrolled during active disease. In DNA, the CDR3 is TGTGCCAGCAGCCCGGGACAGGAAGGGAGTGAGACCCAGTACTTC. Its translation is CASSPGQEGSETQYF.